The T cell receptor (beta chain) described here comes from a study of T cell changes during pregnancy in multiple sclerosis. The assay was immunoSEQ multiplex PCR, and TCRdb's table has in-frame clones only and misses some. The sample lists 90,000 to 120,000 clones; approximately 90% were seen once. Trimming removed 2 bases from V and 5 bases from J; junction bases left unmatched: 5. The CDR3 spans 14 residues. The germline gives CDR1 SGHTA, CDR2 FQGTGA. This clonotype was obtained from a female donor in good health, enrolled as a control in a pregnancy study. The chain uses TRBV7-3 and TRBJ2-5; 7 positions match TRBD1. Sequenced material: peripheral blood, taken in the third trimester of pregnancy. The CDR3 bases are TGTGCCAGCAGCTTACAGGGGGTACGGGAGACCCAGTACTTC. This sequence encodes CASSLQGVRETQYF.